This record covers a single T cell receptor beta chain. These data come from a study of blood T cell repertoires in COVID-19. As for the study in general: Material from acute and convalescent COVID-19 was sourced from the United States, Italy and Spain. From T cells, B-cell-depleted T cells, or PBMCs came the material, which was cDNA or gDNA.

Seattle participants joined during active infection and were tracked over time. Assay: immunoSEQ multiplex PCR; the TCRdb copy retains only in-frame clones and omits some. The top ten hold around a tenth of the sample, which has around 80,000 clones, 65% to 90% seen once. Material: peripheral blood. This clonotype was sampled from a man aged 50-60 years with COVID-19, enrolled during active disease.

The CDR3 DNA reads TGTGCCAGCAGTGAAGCGGTCGGCGGGGCCTACAATGAGCAGTTCTTC. It is translated as CASSEAVGGAYNEQFF. The chain is built from TRBV2 and TRBJ2-1, with D perhaps matching TRBD2 (6 bases). V dropped 0 bases and J dropped 2 bases, with 11 bases sitting between them. The CDR3 consists of 16 residues. Germline V gene lookup returns CDR1 SNHLY and CDR2 FYNNEI. Drawing the rest from reference TRBV2 and TRBJ2-1, the complete variable domain is EPEVTQTPSHQVTQMGQEVILRCVPISNHLYFYWYRQILGQKVEFLVSFYNNEISEKSEIFDDQFSVERPDGSNFTLKIRSTKLEDSAMYFCASSEAVGGAYNEQFFGPGTRLTVL.